Below are 2 T cell receptor beta chains sequenced from a single sample in a study of T cells in Graves' hyperthyroidism and ophthalmopathy. Authors of the study amplified TCR beta CDR3 regions from RNA transcripts. The HTBI set primed first-round TCR CDR3 RT-PCR. TCRdb passed the multiplex PCR reads through MiXCR, listing each CDR3 protein once. The sample lists about 530,000 distinct CDR3 sequences; roughly 15% were seen once. Material for sequencing was blood. The origin of the receptors is a woman aged 18-29 years with Graves' ophthalmopathy.

The chain couples TRBV30 to TRBJ1-4, with 8 positions matching TRBD1. The CDR3 consists of 14 residues. J lost 8 bases, V lost 1 base, and 6 bases had no gene match. Germline CDR1 GTSNPN, CDR2 SVGIG (reference sequence). The CDR3 is CAWSAGQGQEKLFF. The CDR3 nucleotides are TGTGCCTGGAGTGCCGGACAGGGACAAGAAAAACTGTTTTTT.

Points on this clonotype: An end of the junction does not agree with germline; a read error may underlie this. The chain carries TRBV11-2 and TRBJ2-2; 9 nucleotides match TRBD1. In germline, CDR1 is SGHAT, CDR2 FQNNGV. The CDR3 is 17 residues long. The CDR3 loop is CASSLDGTGIRTGELVF. The CDR3 DNA reads as TGTGCCAGCAGCTTAGATGGGACAGGGATAAGGACCGGGGAGCTGGTTTTT.